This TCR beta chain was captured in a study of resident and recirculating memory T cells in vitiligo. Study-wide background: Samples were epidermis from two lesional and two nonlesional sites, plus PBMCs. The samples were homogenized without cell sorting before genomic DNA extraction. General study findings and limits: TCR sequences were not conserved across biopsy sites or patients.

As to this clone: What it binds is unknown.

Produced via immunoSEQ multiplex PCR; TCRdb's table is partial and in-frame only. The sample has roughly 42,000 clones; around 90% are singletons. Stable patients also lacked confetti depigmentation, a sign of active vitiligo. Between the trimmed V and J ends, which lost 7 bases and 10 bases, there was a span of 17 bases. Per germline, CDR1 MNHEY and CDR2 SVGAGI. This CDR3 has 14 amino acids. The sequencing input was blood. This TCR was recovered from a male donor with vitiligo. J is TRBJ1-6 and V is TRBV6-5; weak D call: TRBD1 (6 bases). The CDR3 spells CASKAPQGNSPLHF. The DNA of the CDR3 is TGTGCCAGCAAGGCCCCCCAGGGGAACTCACCCCTCCACTTT.